The 7 T cell receptor beta chains given below trace back to one sample, sequenced in a study of cytomegalovirus exposure and HLA in healthy donors. The protocol was immunoSEQ multiplex PCR, while the TCRdb copy is restricted to in-frame clones and leaves out a portion. Of around 160,000 clones in the sample, less than 95% are singletons; the top ten hold roughly 3%. Source material: PBMCs. Receptor source: a woman younger than 35 in good health and CMV-seropositive.

The chain has TRBV4-1 and TRBJ2-7, with a possible D match to TRBD2 (6 bases). Germline V CDR1 and CDR2: MGHRA, YSYEKL. Between the trimmed V and J ends, which lost 4 bases and 0 bases, there was a span of 13 bases. This CDR3 contains 15 residues. The CDR3 DNA reads as TGCGCCAGCAGCCGCCGCGGGGAAGTCTCCTACGAGCAGTACTTC. This encodes CASSRRGEVSYEQYF.

In DNA, the CDR3 is TGTGCCAGCAGCGTCCTTTTGGGGGGAGTAATTAGGAATGAGCAGTTCTTC. This sequence encodes CASSVLLGGVIRNEQFF. J is TRBJ2-1 and V is TRBV7-2; D may be TRBD2 (6 bases). The V end was cut by 5 bases, the J end by 7 bases, with 24 bases between. The CDR3 is made up of 17 amino acids. Germline CDR1 SGHTA, CDR2 FQGNSA.

J is TRBJ2-5 and V is TRBV28, with no clear D. V lost 2 bases and J 5 bases, leaving 12 bases between the germline ends. The V gene's germline CDR1 is MDHEN and CDR2 SYDVKM. The CDR3 sequence is 14 residues long. CDR3 in DNA: TGTGCCAGCAGTTTACTCGCGGTTTGGGAGACCCAGTACTTC. It encodes CASSLLAVWETQYF.

This sequence joins TRBV5-1 and TRBJ2-2; 11 nucleotides line up with TRBD1. Per the germline V gene, CDR1 is SGHRS and CDR2 is YFSETQ. This CDR3 comprises 17 residues. V shed 3 bases and J 3 bases; nucleotides not matched to a gene: 7. The CDR3 region is CASSWTPGQGDTGELFF. Written as DNA, the CDR3 is TGCGCCAGCAGCTGGACTCCGGGACAGGGGGACACCGGGGAGCTGTTTTTT.

J is TRBJ2-7 and V is TRBV6-5, with 7 bases that match TRBD1. Trimming removed 2 bases from V and 1 base from J; junction bases left unmatched: 5. From germline, CDR1 is MNHEY and CDR2 SVGAGI. The CDR3 loop spans 15 amino acids. CDR3 loop: CASSYLGTVSYEQYF. CDR3 sequence (DNA): TGTGCCAGCAGTTACCTGGGGACAGTATCCTACGAGCAGTACTTC.

This sequence joins TRBV10-2 and TRBJ1-2, with no clear D. CDR1 and CDR2 from the germline V gene are WSHSY and SAAADI. V was trimmed by 3 bases and J by 4 bases, leaving 15 bases between them. The CDR3 runs 15 residues. This CDR3 is CASSDSGSHIYGYTF. In DNA form, the CDR3 reads TGCGCCAGCAGTGATAGCGGATCCCATATCTATGGCTACACCTTC.

The rearrangement links TRBV5-4 to TRBJ2-7; TRBD1 aligns across 7 bases. CDR1 and CDR2 (germline): SGHNT, YYREEE (reference sequence). Trimming at V came to 3 bases and at J to 2 bases, leaving 8 bases not matched to a gene. The CDR3 extends over 15 amino acids. The CDR3 is CASSSMTGKAYEQYF. As DNA, the CDR3 is TGTGCCAGCAGCTCCATGACAGGGAAGGCCTACGAGCAGTACTTC.